This T cell receptor (beta chain) emerged from a study of blood T cell repertoires in COVID-19. Background on the study: The analysed material was cDNA or gDNA that came from T cells, B-cell-depleted T cells, or PBMCs.

Original processing methods: Counts of nucleated cells, estimated from reference gene primer amplification, were obtained. This table comes from immunoSEQ multiplex PCR, and its TCRdb copy is limited to in-frame clones, with some not included. Clonal size and the V and J genes are those of that table, whereas D and trimming came from the DNA. The sample yields some 200,000 clones, around 80% seen once. The CDR3 length is 12 residues. In germline, CDR1 is MNHEY, CDR2 SMNVEV (reference sequence). Trimming shortened V by 10 bases and J by 6 bases, and 16 bases separated the two germline ends. V is TRBV27 and J is TRBJ2-7; possible D gene TRBD1, 6 bases. The material sequenced was peripheral blood. The TCR was taken from a man aged 30 to 39 with active or convalescent COVID-19. In DNA form, the CDR3 reads TGTGCCACCCAGGGGTGGGGCACCGAGCAGTACTTC. This encodes CATQGWGTEQYF.